This T cell receptor beta chain comes out of a study of high-grade serous ovarian cancer treatment subgroups. Study information: Each sample yielded on average about 7,000 unique TCR beta rearrangements from around 15,000 reads. Overall study findings and caveats: Tumors within one patient showed repertoire similarity of 0.11 to 0.79. Clonal relatedness tracked neoantigen level, and by trend copy number and mutation load. Bulk tumor TCR sequencing gave no spatial information.

In the case of this clone: What it recognizes is unknown.

This CDR3 contains 15 residues. Germline-derived CDR1 and CDR2 are SGHTA and FQGNSA. V shed 3 bases, J shed 3 bases, and the junction held 6 bases outside the gene matches. Some clones are missing from TCRdb's copy, which holds only in-frame ones; the method was immunoSEQ multiplex PCR. The table lists roughly 15,000 clones, about 90% of them singletons. The tumor samples were collected prior to definitive surgery or chemotherapy. The sequence derives from a human donor with high-grade serous ovarian cancer. Sequencing was performed on tumor tissue. The chain employs TRBV7-2 and TRBJ2-3, with 7 bases fitting TRBD2. CDR3 bases: TGTGCCAGCAGCTTTACTAGCGAGATAACAGATACGCAGTATTTT. Residues: CASSFTSEITDTQYF.